The next 17 T cell receptor beta chains were all read from a single sample in a study of T-cell reconstitution after alpha-beta-depleted transplantation in children. Unique molecular identifiers were incorporated when the TCRbeta library was constructed. Each CDR3 protein gets one entry after TCRdb re-called the PCR reads with MiXCR. Seen here are about 830,000 distinct CDR3 sequences, around 17% observed once, and the top ten hold approximately 5%. Sequenced material: PBMCs, mostly from graft donor cells, taken 360 days after TCRalphabeta/CD19-depleted stem cell transplant. These receptors came from a male patient aged 10 to 17 who had a stem cell transplant for acute lymphoblastic leukemia, so the T cells may come from the graft donor.

The rearrangement links TRBV10-3 to TRBJ2-7, with 7 positions matching TRBD1. The CDR3 runs 14 residues. V trimming: 5 bases; J trimming: 2 bases; junction bases outside the gene matches: 6. From germline, CDR1 is ENHRY and CDR2 SYGVKD. The CDR3: CAISKLTGPYEQYF. Written as DNA, the CDR3 is TGTGCCATCAGTAAACTGACAGGGCCCTACGAGCAGTACTTC.

This sequence joins TRBV5-1 and TRBJ2-3; maybe TRBD1 (6 bases). Trimming cost V 2 bases and J 2 bases, with 9 bases left between them. Germline CDR1 and CDR2: SGHRS and YFSETQ. The length of the CDR3 is 14 residues. The CDR3 DNA reads TGCGCCAGCAGCTTCTGGGGGCCCACAGATACGCAGTATTTT. This sequence encodes CASSFWGPTDTQYF. Full variable domain (outside the CDR3, taken from reference TRBV5-1 and TRBJ2-3): KAGVTQTPRYLIKTRGQQVTLSCSPISGHRSVSWYQQTPGQGLQFLFEYFSETQRNKGNFPGRFSGRQFSNSRSEMNVSTLELGDSALYLCASSFWGPTDTQYFGPGTRLTVL.

J is TRBJ2-7 and V is TRBV6-5, with D possibly being TRBD2 (6 bases). The V end lost 2 bases, the J end lost 0 bases, and 17 bases lay between the germline ends. The CDR3 has 17 amino acids. Germline CDR1 reads MNHEY; CDR2 reads SVGAGI. This CDR3 is CASSYPLDSGSSYEQYF. The CDR3 DNA reads TGTGCCAGCAGTTACCCCCTCGATAGCGGCTCCTCCTACGAGCAGTACTTC.

This clonotype was detected only a few times. The chain links TRBV29-1 to TRBJ1-1; tentatively, D is TRBD1 (6 bases). This CDR3 comprises 11 residues. V was clipped by 3 bases and J by 6 bases, with 8 bases between them. The germline CDR1 and CDR2 sequences are SQVTM and ANQGSEA. The CDR3 region is CSVDRTAEAFF. In DNA, the CDR3 is TGCAGCGTTGACAGGACAGCTGAAGCTTTCTTT.

On this clonotype itself: This could be a read error, since a much larger clone is one nucleotide away. V is TRBV20-1 and J is TRBJ2-6; D is unclear. This CDR3 comprises 12 residues. CDR1 DFQATT and CDR2 SNEGSKA come from the germline V gene (reference sequence). V was pared by 3 bases and J by 13 bases, with 13 bases between. CDR3 DNA: TGCAGTGCTAGGCACGACATGGGAGTCCTGACTTTC. Encoded protein: CSARHDMGVLTF.

The chain uses TRBV11-2 and TRBJ2-5; no reliable D call. This CDR3 spans 13 amino acids. Germline-derived CDR1 and CDR2 are SGHAT and FQNNGV. V lost 3 bases and J lost 3, with 8 bases in between. The chain's CDR3 is CASSFFAEETQYF. CDR3 DNA: TGTGCCAGCAGCTTTTTCGCGGAAGAGACCCAGTACTTC.

The chain has TRBV5-1 and TRBJ2-3; D remains ambiguous. The V gene lost 3 bases and the J gene lost 1 base, with 15 bases spanning the gap. Germline V gene sequence: CDR1 SGHRS, CDR2 YFSETQ. The CDR3 consists of 16 residues. CDR3 loop: CASSSLPRMGTDTQYF. Here the CDR3 DNA reads TGCGCCAGCAGCTCCCTCCCTCGGATGGGCACAGATACGCAGTATTTT.

This clonotype was seen more than once but under ten times. The chain carries TRBV14 and TRBJ2-1; possibly TRBD2 for D (6 bases). Trimming cost V 6 bases and J 0 bases, with 9 bases left between them. CDR1 is SGHDN and CDR2 is FVKESK in the germline V gene. This CDR3 has 14 amino acids. CDR3 sequence (DNA): TGTGCCAGCAGAGACGGGAGCTCCTACAATGAGCAGTTCTTC. It codes for CASRDGSSYNEQFF.

The chain joins TRBV7-8 to TRBJ2-7; TRBD1 or TRBD2 may be the D gene (5 bases each). CDR3 length: 13 amino acids. Germline assignment: CDR1 SGHVS and CDR2 FQNEAQ. The V gene lost 1 base and the J gene lost 7 bases, with 11 bases spanning the gap. This chain's CDR3 is CASSLVDSGEQYF. CDR3 bases: TGTGCCAGCAGCTTAGTGGACTCAGGGGAGCAGTACTTC.

This clonotype was seen more than once but under ten times. The J gene is TRBJ1-1, the V gene TRBV9; D is perhaps TRBD1 (6 bases). The CDR3 extends over 15 amino acids. V was pared by 4 bases and J by 0 bases, with 13 bases between. Germline V lookup: CDR1 SGDLS, CDR2 YYNGEE. The CDR3 coding sequence is TGTGCCAGCAGCCCACGACAGGCGGTGAACACTGAAGCTTTCTTT. Its protein product is CASSPRQAVNTEAFF.

The chain joins TRBV28 to TRBJ1-4, with 7 positions matching TRBD1. The CDR3 is 15 amino acids. Germline trimming cut 2 bases from V and 6 bases from J; bases unmatched to any gene: 6. The germline gives CDR1 MDHEN, CDR2 SYDVKM. In DNA form, the CDR3 reads TGTGCCAGCAGTTTAAGGGGGCCGCGAGATGAAAAACTGTTTTTT. It yields the protein CASSLRGPRDEKLFF. The complete variable domain, with remaining parts taken from reference TRBV28 and TRBJ1-4, reads DVKVTQSSRYLVKRTGEKVFLECVQDMDHENMFWYRQDPGLGLRLIYFSYDVKMKEKGDIPEGYSVSREKKERFSLILESASTNQTSMYLCASSLRGPRDEKLFFGSGTQLSVL.

This clonotype was counted many times. This rearrangement joins TRBV9 to TRBJ2-3, with 7 positions matching TRBD2. Germline V gene data show CDR1 as SGDLS and CDR2 as YYNGEE. The CDR3 loop spans 16 amino acids. The V and J ends lost 0 bases and 4 bases, in that order; junction bases with no gene match: 8. In DNA form, the CDR3 reads TGTGCCAGCAGCGTAGCACCGGGAGGACCCGCAGATACGCAGTATTTT. Its protein product is CASSVAPGGPADTQYF.

The CDR3 reads CSARATSGRYIPEQYF. The CDR3 nucleotides read TGCAGTGCTAGAGCCACTAGCGGGAGATACATCCCCGAGCAGTACTTC. The chain carries TRBV20-1 and TRBJ2-7, with 11 bases lining up with TRBD2. After removal of 1 base from V and 6 bases from J, the junction contained 11 bases not matched to a gene. This CDR3 is built from 16 residues. The V gene's germline CDR1 is DFQATT and CDR2 SNEGSKA (reference sequence).

This chain uses TRBV5-1 with TRBJ2-2; 7 positions agree with TRBD1. CDR3 length: 19 amino acids. V shed 4 bases, J shed 2 bases, and the junction held 17 bases outside the gene matches. Germline V lookup: CDR1 SGHRS, CDR2 YFSETQ. The CDR3 loop is CASSPLGGQLRTNTGELFF. The CDR3, as DNA: TGCGCCAGCAGCCCATTAGGGGGACAGTTGCGGACAAACACCGGGGAGCTGTTTTTT.

This clonotype was detected only a few times. V is TRBV27 and J is TRBJ2-5, with D tentatively TRBD2 (5 bases). Trimming left V 5 bases short and J 4 bases short, with 17 bases between. Germline CDR1 and CDR2: MNHEY and SMNVEV (reference sequence). The CDR3 sequence is 15 residues long. The CDR3 DNA is TGTGCCAGCAGTCCCATCCGGGGTGTGGGAGAGACCCAGTACTTC. Its protein product is CASSPIRGVGETQYF.

This sequence joins TRBV12-3 or TRBV12-4 and TRBJ2-5; possibly TRBD1 or TRBD2 for D (5 bases each). The CDR3 spans 14 residues. Trimming shortened V by 5 bases and J by 0 bases, and 10 bases separated the two germline ends. The CDR3 loop is CASSLRGHQETQYF. The CDR3 DNA reads as TGTGCCAGCAGTCTACGGGGCCACCAAGAGACCCAGTACTTC.

The sample holds one count of this clonotype. The gene calls are TRBV18 and TRBJ2-7; 7 bases align to TRBD1. Germline V gene sequence: CDR1 KGHSH, CDR2 LQKENI. Trimming took 2 bases from V and 2 from J; bases not matched to a gene: 9. This CDR3 has 16 residues. The CDR3 here is CASSPNRDSPTYEQYF. In DNA form, the CDR3 reads TGTGCCAGCTCACCAAACCGGGACAGTCCTACCTACGAGCAGTACTTC.